This T cell receptor beta chain was obtained from a study of blood T cell repertoires in COVID-19. The CDR3 runs to 14 residues. Germline-derived CDR1 and CDR2 are SGHRS and YFSETQ. V was trimmed by 0 bases and J by 1 base, leaving 7 bases between them. Measured with immunoSEQ multiplex PCR; TCRdb has only the in-frame clones, and not every one. The table has 97,000 or so clones, 82% seen once. Only one count was recorded for this clone. The sequencing input was peripheral blood. The rearrangement joins TRBV5-1 to TRBJ1-1; tentatively, D is TRBD1 (5 bases). The TCR sequence derives from a man in his 70s with acute or convalescent COVID-19. This chain's CDR3 is CASSLAGQNTEAFF. CDR3 nucleotides: TGCGCCAGCAGCTTGGCCGGACAGAACACTGAAGCTTTCTTT.